This T cell receptor (beta chain) stems from a study of Graves' ophthalmopathy and Graves' hyperthyroidism. At the level of the study: Before any treatment, peripheral blood was taken at the initial diagnosis.

CDR3 length equals 15 residues. Trimming left V 4 bases short and J 8 bases short, with 15 bases between. Germline CDR1 MNHEY, CDR2 SVGAGI. All donors with ophthalmopathy were recorded as having moderate-to-severe activity, CAS ≥3, NOSPECS ≥4 and a duration under 3 months. Study-wide points: With 60% to 71% sensitivity and about 78% specificity, the model predicted ophthalmopathy progression.

The TCR beta CDR3 regions underwent amplification from RNA transcripts. The first-round RT-PCR employed HTBI primers together with the Qiagen OneStep RT-PCR kit. A multiplex PCR was then performed as the second round. TCRdb ran MiXCR on the multiplex PCR reads and lists one entry per CDR3 protein. The table records approximately 330,000 distinct CDR3 sequences, around a sixth of them present only once. This clonotype was recorded many times. What it recognizes is unknown. The gene calls are TRBV6-5 and TRBJ1-6, with D possibly matching TRBD1 (5 bases). The specimen was peripheral blood. The TCR comes from an adult man with Graves' ophthalmopathy. CDR3 amino acids: CASSFTGGGDSPLHF. The CDR3 coding sequence is TGTGCCAGCAGTTTCACGGGGGGAGGGGATTCACCCCTCCACTTT.